The source of this T cell receptor beta chain is a study of blood T cell repertoires in COVID-19. The wider study: Donors in the United States, Italy and Spain gave samples during acute or convalescent COVID-19.

CDR3 length: 14 residues. Looked up from germline, CDR1 is LGHNA and CDR2 is YNFKEQ. The V gene end was trimmed by 1 base and the J gene end by 4 bases; junction bases not matched to a gene: 3. Some clones are missing from TCRdb's copy, which holds only in-frame ones; the method was immunoSEQ multiplex PCR. The table lists about 310,000 clones, around 87% of them singletons. This sequence originates from a man in his fifties with active or convalescent COVID-19. The V and J genes are TRBV4-2 and TRBJ2-5; 7 nucleotides align to TRBD2. The sample consisted of peripheral blood. The CDR3 DNA reads TGTGCCAGCAGCCAAGGACTAGCAGCAGAGACCCAGTACTTC. Protein sequence: CASSQGLAAETQYF.